This T cell receptor beta chain was captured in a study of EBV T-cell therapy then PD-1 blockade in nasopharyngeal carcinoma (dated by TCRdb to the early 2020s). As for this clone: Its binding antigen is unknown. Base qualities were left out, and no much larger clone turns up one base away.

The Qiagen DNeasy Kit was used to extract genomic DNA from the sorted cells. The immunoSEQ platform was used for deep sequencing of the TCR beta chain. In the paper's pipeline: Repertoire data analysis was performed with the immunoSEQ Analyzer software. TCRdb took over this immuneACCESS table, retaining in-frame rearrangements with V and J assigned. Such tables are incomplete; in checked studies, under half of the missing clones stem from an unresolved V gene, and the remainder is unexplained. V, J and clone size are taken as reported in that table, and D and trimming were inferred from the DNA itself. The sample records 20,000 or so clones, about four fifths of which are singletons. The ten largest account for around a third of the sample. The CDR3 runs 16 residues from the cysteine to the phenylalanine. The sequence is cut down to CDR3 DNA, 48 bases in frame from base 1. In the germline V gene, CDR1 corresponds to MGHRA and CDR2 to YSYEKL. V is pruned by 1 base and J by 4 bases, leaving 6 bases of the junction without a gene match.

This specimen's treatment or condition label, interpreted: AdE1-LMPpoly-expanded autologous EBV-specific T-cell therapy followed by anti-PD-1 nivolumab. The clonotype originates from a man aged 35-49 years with nasopharyngeal carcinoma. Material: CD8+ T cells from blood, obtained around day 30 from a patient whose treatment included autologous EBV-specific T cells and nivolumab. The chain is made from TRBV4-1 and TRBJ1-2; 10 bases in the middle match TRBD1. Here the CDR3 is given as CASSQATGGDRYGYTF. The DNA is TGCGCCAGCAGCCAAGCGACAGGGGGCGATCGCTATGGCTACACCTTC.